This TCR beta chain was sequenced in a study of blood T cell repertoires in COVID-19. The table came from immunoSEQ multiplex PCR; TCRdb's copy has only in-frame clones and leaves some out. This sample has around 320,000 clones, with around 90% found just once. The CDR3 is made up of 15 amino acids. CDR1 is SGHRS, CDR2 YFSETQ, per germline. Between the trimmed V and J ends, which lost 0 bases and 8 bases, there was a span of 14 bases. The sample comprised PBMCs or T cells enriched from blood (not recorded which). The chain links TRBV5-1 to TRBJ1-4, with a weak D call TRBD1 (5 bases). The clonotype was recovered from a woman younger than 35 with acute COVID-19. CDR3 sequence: CASSLVGREDEKLFF. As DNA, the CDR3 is TGCGCCAGCAGCTTGGTCGGCAGGGAGGACGAAAAACTGTTTTTT.